This T cell receptor beta chain was observed in a study of T cell repertoires in cytomegalovirus infection. As for the study in general: In the study, CMV epitopes included recently identified HLA-C-restricted and well-studied HLA-B-restricted ones. Both CMV infection and a matching HLA type were indicated by public TCR beta signatures. Study-wide points: Adding up the frequency of public TCR beta families identified people who carried CMV plus the relevant HLA. Clonotypes of TCR beta that were HLA-C-restricted and CMV-specific dominated the ex vivo response.

V was pared by 6 bases and J by 1 base, with 15 bases between. CDR1 SNHLY and CDR2 FYNNEI come from the germline V gene. The CDR3 has 15 amino acids. Details on this clonotype: Its matching antigen is unknown.

Each CDR3 protein is one row after TCRdb ran MiXCR on the reads. The table lists nearly 700,000 distinct CDR3 sequences, approximately 33% of them singletons. The J gene is TRBJ1-1, the V gene TRBV2, with D perhaps TRBD1 (5 bases). The input for sequencing was cultured PBMCs, taken from culture after CMV antigen stimulation. The TCR comes from a human donor in good health (CMV status not recorded). Some clones in this sample may be carry-over from other donors' samples. This CDR3 is CASRGQGAWNTEAFF. The CDR3 bases are TGTGCCAGCAGGGGGCAGGGTGCATGGAACACTGAAGCTTTCTTT.